Below are 11 T cell receptor beta chains sequenced from a single sample in a study of T cell responses to AZD1222 COVID-19 vaccine. Sequencing used immunoSEQ multiplex PCR; TCRdb keeps in-frame clones, though not all of them. The table records 150,000 to 200,000 clones, 88% of them present only once. Sequencing was performed on peripheral blood, taken on day 0 of AZD1222 vaccination. Receptors were obtained from an adult in good health.

This chain joins TRBV4-2 and TRBJ1-2, with 8 bases aligning to TRBD1. Germline V gives CDR1 LGHNA, CDR2 YNFKEQ. The CDR3 runs 16 residues. V dropped 1 base and J dropped 6; count of bases not matched to a gene: 10. The CDR3 bases are TGTGCCAGCAGCCAAGTCGGGGCAGGGGGCACGAATGGCTACACCTTC. Amino acid sequence: CASSQVGAGGTNGYTF.

This clone is judged medium-sized. The genes are TRBV10-3 and TRBJ2-2; unclear D gene. The CDR3 length is 15 residues. Germline CDR1 ENHRY, CDR2 SYGVKD. The V end was cut by 0 bases, the J end by 8 bases, with 13 bases between. The CDR3 nucleotides are TGTGCCATCAGTGAGTCGGCGGCCGGATCTGGGGAGCTGTTTTTT. This translates into CAISESAAGSGELFF.

J is TRBJ1-1 and V is TRBV5-6, with D possibly matching TRBD1 (5 bases). This CDR3 spans 13 amino acids. Trimming shortened V by 1 base and J by 8 bases, and 12 bases separated the two germline ends. Germline V lookup: CDR1 SGHDT, CDR2 YYEEEE. The CDR3 DNA reads TGTGCCAGCAGCTTGAGGCAGGGCACCGAAGCTTTCTTT. This gives the protein CASSLRQGTEAFF.

Concerning this clone itself: Compared with germline, one end of the junction differs, possibly owing to a read error. This sample includes further DNA sequences coding for the same CDR3. The chain combines TRBV3-1 (or the pseudogene TRBV3-2) with TRBJ1-2; D uncertain. The CDR3 runs 15 residues. CDR1 and CDR2 from the germline V gene are LGHDT and YNNKEL (reference sequence). The CDR3 spells CASSQRTVANYGYTF. The CDR3 coding sequence is TGTGCCAGCAGCCAAAGGACGGTAGCTAACTATGGCTACACCTTT.

This clone was observed a few times. V and J are TRBV11-2 and TRBJ2-2; D is ambiguous. The CDR3 is made up of 13 amino acids. Germline lookup yields CDR1 SGHAT and CDR2 FQNNGV. Trimming took off 5 bases at V and 8 bases at J, with 12 bases between the two ends. Here the CDR3 reads CASSPPVAGELFF. In nucleotides, the CDR3 is TGTGCCAGCAGCCCACCGGTTGCGGGGGAGCTGTTTTTT.

J is TRBJ2-4 and V is TRBV30; tentative D call: TRBD2 (7 bases). The V end lost 4 bases, the J end lost 1 base, and 14 bases lay between the germline ends. This CDR3 has 15 residues. From germline, CDR1 is GTSNPN and CDR2 SVGIG (reference sequence). The CDR3 DNA reads as TGTGCCTGGACGGGGGGAACAGGGGCCAAAAACATTCAGTACTTC. It is translated as CAWTGGTGAKNIQYF.

V usage is TRBV29-1 and J usage is TRBJ1-1, with a tentative D call TRBD1 (5 bases). Germline CDR1 and CDR2: SQVTM and ANQGSEA. The CDR3 length is 11 residues. The ends were cut back, 8 bases at V and 1 base at J, with 8 bases in the middle. This chain's CDR3 is CSTRGNTEAFF. The CDR3 nucleotides are TGCAGCACAAGGGGGAACACTGAAGCTTTCTTT. The whole variable domain, remainder taken from reference TRBV29-1 and TRBJ1-1, is SAVISQKPSRDICQRGTSLTIQCQVDSQVTMMFWYRQQPGQSLTLIATANQGSEATYESGFVIDKFPISRPNLTFSTLTVSNMSPEDSSIYLCSTRGNTEAFFGQGTRLTVV.

The J gene is TRBJ1-1, the V gene TRBV6-5; D unclear. Trimming shortened V by 6 bases and J by 5 bases, and 19 bases separated the two germline ends. Germline values: CDR1 MNHEY, CDR2 SVGAGI. The CDR3 runs 15 residues. The CDR3 sequence: CASSPSPNAGTEAFF. Written as DNA, the CDR3 is TGTGCCAGCAGCCCCTCACCAAACGCGGGGACTGAAGCTTTCTTT.

This sequence joins TRBV11-2 and TRBJ1-1; 7 bases align to TRBD1. The CDR3 has 16 residues. The germline gives CDR1 SGHAT, CDR2 FQNNGV. The V segment lost 5 bases and the J segment 1 base; nucleotides outside the gene matches: 10. The CDR3 loop is CASSQAGGYGNTEAFF. The CDR3 DNA sequence: TGTGCCAGCAGCCAGGCAGGGGGATATGGGAACACTGAAGCTTTCTTT. The complete variable domain, with remaining parts taken from reference TRBV11-2 and TRBJ1-1, reads EAGVAQSPRYKIIEKRQSVAFWCNPISGHATLYWYQQILGQGPKLLIQFQNNGVVDDSQLPKDRFSAERLKGVDSTLKIQPAKLEDSAVYLCASSQAGGYGNTEAFFGQGTRLTVV.

The sample holds a few counts of this clone. The chain recombines TRBV5-4 with TRBJ2-3; D not resolved. This CDR3 region has 13 residues. Per germline, CDR1 SGHNT and CDR2 YYREEE (reference sequence). The V and J ends lost 0 bases and 5 bases respectively, with 7 bases between them. The CDR3 nucleotides read TGTGCCAGCAGCTTGGCGTTCAGAGATACGCAGTATTTT. Its translation: CASSLAFRDTQYF.

V and J are TRBV7-2 and TRBJ2-1, with TRBD1 identical over 8 bases. Per germline, CDR1 SGHTA and CDR2 FQGNSA. The V segment lost 3 bases and the J segment 8 bases; nucleotides outside the gene matches: 6. The CDR3 runs 14 residues. This CDR3 reads CASSFGQGRDEQFF. The CDR3 DNA is TGTGCCAGCAGCTTCGGACAGGGAAGGGATGAGCAGTTCTTC.